A single sample gave rise to the 15 T cell receptor beta chains below, sequenced in a study of shared clonotypes between healthy human individuals. Repertoires were generated with immunoSEQ multiplex PCR, while TCRdb's copy carries only in-frame clones and drops some. The sample lists roughly 1,500,000 clones; 95% to 99% were seen once. Input material: naive CD4+ T cells sorted from blood. As for subset: CD45RA+ positively selected. The receptors stem from a young man in good health.

The table lists this clone with a count of one. This sequence joins TRBV6-1 and TRBJ2-2, with TRBD2 matching over 7 bases. Germline V gene sequence: CDR1 MNHNS, CDR2 SASEGT. Trimming at V came to 3 bases and at J to 0 bases, leaving 7 bases not matched to a gene. The CDR3 extends over 17 amino acids. The CDR3 region is CASSDRGRAPNTGELFF. The CDR3 nucleotides are TGTGCCAGCAGTGATCGTGGGAGGGCCCCGAACACCGGGGAGCTGTTTTTT.

This clone was recorded once. The chain has TRBV28 and TRBJ1-5; TRBD1 agrees at 7 bases. The CDR3 runs 16 residues. Germline CDR1 MDHEN, CDR2 SYDVKM. Trimming at V came to 2 bases and at J to 2 bases, leaving 6 bases not matched to a gene. CDR3 nucleotide sequence: TGTGCCAGCAGTTTAACCGCCGGACAGGGCAATCAGCCCCAGCATTTT. The encoded protein is CASSLTAGQGNQPQHF.

The J gene is TRBJ2-3, the V gene TRBV6-5; 12 bases align to TRBD2. The length of the CDR3 is 15 residues. V shed 7 bases, J shed 2 bases, and the junction held 4 bases outside the gene matches. Germline V lookup: CDR1 MNHEY, CDR2 SVGAGI. In nucleotides, the CDR3 is TGTGCCAGCACCAGGACTAGCGGGACCACAGATACGCAGTATTTT. As protein: CASTRTSGTTDTQYF.

The V gene is TRBV29-1, the J gene TRBJ2-1; D perhaps matches TRBD2 (6 bases). This CDR3 comprises 12 residues. Germline CDR1 reads SQVTM; CDR2 reads ANQGSEA. The ends were cut back, 7 bases at V and 5 bases at J, with 12 bases in the middle. The CDR3 DNA reads as TGCAGCGCCTGGGGACTGGACAATGAGCAGTTCTTC. Residues: CSAWGLDNEQFF.

The CDR3 nucleotides are TGTGCCAGTAGTATGTTGGGACTACGTCCTGAACAGTTCTTC. This gives the protein CASSMLGLRPEQFF. The chain is built from TRBV19 and TRBJ2-1; TRBD2 agrees at 7 bases. Germline trimming cut 3 bases from V and 13 bases from J; bases unmatched to any gene: 12. The CDR3 spans 14 residues. Germline values: CDR1 LNHDA, CDR2 SQIVND (reference sequence).

The gene calls are TRBV27 and TRBJ1-1; TRBD1 matches at 8 bases. The CDR3 extends over 15 amino acids. V trimming: 7 bases; J trimming: 7 bases; junction bases outside the gene matches: 14. Germline V gene sequence: CDR1 MNHEY, CDR2 SMNVEV (reference sequence). The CDR3 spells CASKGQAVKEDEAFF. The CDR3 nucleotides read TGTGCCAGCAAGGGACAGGCCGTTAAGGAAGATGAAGCTTTCTTT.

V gene TRBV19 combines with J gene TRBJ2-5; 9 nucleotides agree with TRBD1. Trimming removed 6 bases from V and 5 bases from J; junction bases left unmatched: 19. This CDR3 has 18 amino acids. The germline V gene has CDR1 LNHDA and CDR2 SQIVND (reference sequence). The CDR3 sequence is CASSPRVGWTGELETQYF. The CDR3 nucleotides read TGTGCCAGTAGCCCCCGGGTCGGCTGGACAGGGGAATTGGAGACCCAGTACTTC. Variable domain in full (rest from reference TRBV19 and TRBJ2-5): DGGITQSPKYLFRKEGQNVTLSCEQNLNHDAMYWYRQDPGQGLRLIYYSQIVNDFQKGDIAEGYSVSREKKESFPLTVTSAQKNPTAFYLCASSPRVGWTGELETQYFGPGTRLLVL.

The V gene is TRBV11-3, the J gene TRBJ2-2; D unresolved. Germline values: CDR1 SGHNT, CDR2 YENEEA. V gave up 5 bases and J gave up 4 bases, with 23 bases separating them. This CDR3 has 18 amino acids. CDR3 region: CASSLDRLGSIPTGELFF. CDR3 bases: TGTGCCAGCAGCCTGGATCGACTTGGGTCAATACCCACCGGGGAGCTGTTTTTT.

V is TRBV19 and J is TRBJ1-2; possibly TRBD1 for D (5 bases). CDR3 length equals 15 residues. Germline values: CDR1 LNHDA, CDR2 SQIVND (reference sequence). Trimming shortened V by 8 bases and J by 8 bases, and 24 bases separated the two germline ends. CDR3 in DNA: TGTGCCAGTTTGACTTCCGGAGGGGACGTAGGAGGCTACACCTTC. This gives the protein CASLTSGGDVGGYTF. The full variable domain, its missing parts supplied by reference TRBV19 and TRBJ1-2, is DGGITQSPKYLFRKEGQNVTLSCEQNLNHDAMYWYRQDPGQGLRLIYYSQIVNDFQKGDIAEGYSVSREKKESFPLTVTSAQKNPTAFYLCASLTSGGDVGGYTFGSGTRLTVV.

The chain combines TRBV7-7 with TRBJ1-5, with D perhaps matching TRBD1 (5 bases). The CDR3 length is 15 residues. Looked up from germline, CDR1 is SSHAT and CDR2 is FNYEAQ (reference sequence). CDR3 nucleotides: TGTGCTAGCCGCAGGGTAACTATCTGCAATCAGCCCCAGCATTTT. As protein: CASRRVTICNQPQHF.

The rearrangement links TRBV6-5 to TRBJ2-2; maybe TRBD1 (6 bases). In germline, CDR1 is MNHEY, CDR2 SVGAGI. The CDR3 contains 15 residues. V was trimmed by 6 bases and J by 0 bases, leaving 11 bases between them. The CDR3 DNA follows: TGTGCCAGCAGCCGACAGGCCGCGAACACCGGGGAGCTGTTTTTT. Its translation: CASSRQAANTGELFF.

This clone appeared a single time. V gene TRBV28 combines with J gene TRBJ1-2, with D possibly being TRBD1 (5 bases). The CDR3 length is 13 residues. Germline values: CDR1 MDHEN, CDR2 SYDVKM. Trimming stripped 10 bases from V and 8 bases from J, with 20 bases between. DNA of the CDR3: TGTGCCATCCCGTCGCATAGGGGCTCAGGCTACACCTTC. Residues: CAIPSHRGSGYTF.

This chain connects TRBV19 to TRBJ2-5; D call uncertain. Germline V gene lookup returns CDR1 LNHDA and CDR2 SQIVND (reference sequence). The CDR3 spans 13 residues. Trimming cost V 3 bases and J 4 bases, with 9 bases left between them. The CDR3 loop reads CASSIDLGETQYF. As DNA, the CDR3 is TGTGCCAGTAGTATTGACTTGGGAGAGACCCAGTACTTC.

The genes are TRBV6-9 and TRBJ1-5; D might be TRBD1 (6 bases). The CDR3 is 15 residues long. The germline gives CDR1 MNHGY, CDR2 SVAAGI. V lost 3 bases and J 1 base, leaving 10 bases between the germline ends. The CDR3 region has the DNA TGTGCCAGCAGTTACACAGGGACGAGCAATCAGCCCCAGCATTTT. This gives the protein CASSYTGTSNQPQHF.

A note on this clone: The same CDR3 also results from other DNA sequences found in this sample. The gene calls are TRBV5-1 and TRBJ2-2, with 8 bases aligning to TRBD2. Unmatched junction bases numbered 3, after V lost 4 bases and J lost 1 base. The CDR3 consists of 15 residues. The germline gives CDR1 SGHRS, CDR2 YFSETQ. The DNA for the CDR3 is TGCGCCAGCAGCCCTACTAGCGGGAACACCGGGGAGCTGTTTTTT. Translation: CASSPTSGNTGELFF.